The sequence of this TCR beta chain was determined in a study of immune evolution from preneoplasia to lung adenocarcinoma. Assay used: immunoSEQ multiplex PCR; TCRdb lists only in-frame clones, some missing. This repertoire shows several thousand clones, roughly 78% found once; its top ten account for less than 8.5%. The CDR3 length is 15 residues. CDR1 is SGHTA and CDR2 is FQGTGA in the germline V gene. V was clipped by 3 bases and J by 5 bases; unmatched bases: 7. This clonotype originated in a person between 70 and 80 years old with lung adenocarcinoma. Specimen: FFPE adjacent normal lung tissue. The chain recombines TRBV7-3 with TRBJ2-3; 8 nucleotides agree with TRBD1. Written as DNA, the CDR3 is TGTGCCAGCAGCTTCACAGGGGGGATTGGAGATACGCAGTATTTT. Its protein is CASSFTGGIGDTQYF.